One sample yielded the 13 T cell receptor beta chains listed below, sequenced in a study of blood T cell repertoires in COVID-19. Generated by immunoSEQ multiplex PCR, the TCRdb table keeps only in-frame clones and is missing some. The table includes about 320,000 clones, 90% to 95% detected once. The sample comprised PBMCs or T cells enriched from blood (not recorded which). All receptors derive from a woman younger than 45 who had been exposed to COVID-19.

CDR3 DNA sequence: TGTGCCAGCAGTCGCGCCCCGTCTCAAAATCAGCCCCAGCATTTT. Encoded protein: CASSRAPSQNQPQHF. V and J are TRBV7-2 and TRBJ1-5, with unresolved D. Germline assignment: CDR1 SGHTA and CDR2 FQGNSA. CDR3 length: 15 amino acids. Trimming shortened V by 6 bases and J by 4 bases, and 16 bases separated the two germline ends.

The gene calls are TRBV5-1 and TRBJ2-1; a weak D match, TRBD1 (6 bases). Trimming pared 5 bases from V and 9 bases from J, leaving 18 bases between. Germline V gene data show CDR1 as SGHRS and CDR2 as YFSETQ. The CDR3 spans 14 residues. Written as DNA, the CDR3 is TGCGCCAGCAGAAGTAGCAGGGGCTATCCTGAGCAGTTCTTC. Protein sequence: CASRSSRGYPEQFF.

The chain recombines TRBV6-5 with TRBJ1-2, with D uncertain. Trimming removed 4 bases at V and 3 bases at J, with 9 bases between. The CDR3 is made up of 13 amino acids. Germline V gene lookup returns CDR1 MNHEY and CDR2 SVGAGI. The chain's CDR3 is CASSSAGHYGYTF. The DNA for the CDR3 is TGTGCCAGCAGTTCCGCGGGCCACTATGGCTACACCTTC.

The chain combines TRBV3-1 (or the pseudogene TRBV3-2) with TRBJ2-5; 7 bases align to TRBD2. J was trimmed by 2 bases and V by 0 bases; bases with no gene match: 9. From germline, CDR1 is LGHDT and CDR2 YNNKEL (reference sequence). This CDR3 has 17 residues. The CDR3 DNA sequence: TGTGCCAGCAGCCAAGATCCTCCATGGGGGGGGCAAGAGACCCAGTACTTC. Residues: CASSQDPPWGGQETQYF.

The chain is built from TRBV5-1 and TRBJ2-5; TRBD2 matches at 8 bases. CDR3 size: 11 residues. CDR1 is SGHRS and CDR2 is YFSETQ in the germline V gene. V shed 4 bases and J 9 bases; nucleotides not matched to a gene: 2. DNA for the CDR3: TGCGCCAGCAGCCCGGGGGGGGCCCAGTACTTC. It specifies CASSPGGAQYF.

This clone was observed a single time. The chain employs TRBV11-3 and TRBJ2-1, with TRBD1 matching 9 bases. Germline loops: CDR1 SGHNT, CDR2 YENEEA. V shed 6 bases, J shed 9 bases, and the junction held 9 bases outside the gene matches. This CDR3 is 14 amino acids long. Here the CDR3 reads CASRSGTGIGEQFF. The CDR3 nucleotides read TGTGCCAGCAGATCCGGGACAGGGATCGGTGAGCAGTTCTTC.

This clone was counted a single time. The chain couples TRBV12-3 or TRBV12-4 to TRBJ2-1; D unresolved. V shed 4 bases and J shed 10 bases, with 14 bases lying between them. CDR3 length: 13 residues. The CDR3 protein is CASSSSKFGEQFF. DNA of the CDR3: TGTGCCAGCAGTTCTTCTAAGTTCGGGGAGCAGTTCTTC.

The CDR3 DNA is TGTGCCAGCTCCTCAGGTATCTCTGGAAACACCATATATTTT. Translation: CASSSGISGNTIYF. The V gene is TRBV18, the J gene TRBJ1-3; unclear D gene. Germline CDR1 is KGHSH and CDR2 is LQKENI. V lost 6 bases to trimming and J lost 0 bases, with 9 bases between them. The CDR3 contains 14 residues.

This clone was counted between two and nine times. The rearrangement links TRBV18 to TRBJ1-4; the match to TRBD1 covers 8 bases. Per germline, CDR1 KGHSH and CDR2 LQKENI. This CDR3 has 15 residues. V dropped 6 bases and J dropped 7; count of bases not matched to a gene: 10. CDR3 sequence (DNA): TGTGCCAGCTCCCTCGACAGGGGAATTAGTGAAAAACTGTTTTTT. It codes for CASSLDRGISEKLFF.

This clone has just one count. V is TRBV28 and J is TRBJ2-3; the match to TRBD1 covers 9 bases. CDR1 is MDHEN and CDR2 is SYDVKM in the germline V gene. There are 16 residues in the CDR3. J lost 6 bases, V lost 3 bases, and 10 bases had no gene match. The CDR3 here is CASSLNRGPERDTQYF. The DNA of the CDR3 is TGTGCCAGCAGTTTGAACAGGGGGCCCGAGCGGGATACGCAGTATTTT.

This clone was found once. This rearrangement joins TRBV2 to TRBJ1-2; D gene ambiguous. Per the germline V gene, CDR1 is SNHLY and CDR2 is FYNNEI. V lost 1 base to trimming and J lost 4 bases, with 13 bases between them. This CDR3 comprises 15 residues. CDR3 loop: CASSEVGIMTYGYTF. CDR3 coding DNA: TGTGCCAGCAGTGAAGTCGGGATTATGACCTATGGCTACACCTTC.

The chain carries TRBV19 and TRBJ1-5, with 10 nucleotides matching TRBD1. Germline CDR1 and CDR2: LNHDA and SQIVND (reference sequence). The CDR3 totals 14 residues. The V gene end was trimmed by 7 bases and the J gene end by 9 bases; junction bases not matched to a gene: 9. In nucleotides, the CDR3 is TGTGCCAGTACCTCCGGGACAGGGGTAGGGCCCCAGCATTTT. Its protein is CASTSGTGVGPQHF.

This clone was seen a handful of times. This sequence joins TRBV14 and TRBJ2-2; D uncertain. CDR1 is SGHDN and CDR2 is FVKESK in the germline V gene. The CDR3 runs 14 residues. Trimming pared 4 bases from V and 1 base from J, leaving 7 bases between. DNA for the CDR3: TGTGCCAGCAGCCCATACATGAACACCGGGGAGCTGTTTTTT. It yields the protein CASSPYMNTGELFF.